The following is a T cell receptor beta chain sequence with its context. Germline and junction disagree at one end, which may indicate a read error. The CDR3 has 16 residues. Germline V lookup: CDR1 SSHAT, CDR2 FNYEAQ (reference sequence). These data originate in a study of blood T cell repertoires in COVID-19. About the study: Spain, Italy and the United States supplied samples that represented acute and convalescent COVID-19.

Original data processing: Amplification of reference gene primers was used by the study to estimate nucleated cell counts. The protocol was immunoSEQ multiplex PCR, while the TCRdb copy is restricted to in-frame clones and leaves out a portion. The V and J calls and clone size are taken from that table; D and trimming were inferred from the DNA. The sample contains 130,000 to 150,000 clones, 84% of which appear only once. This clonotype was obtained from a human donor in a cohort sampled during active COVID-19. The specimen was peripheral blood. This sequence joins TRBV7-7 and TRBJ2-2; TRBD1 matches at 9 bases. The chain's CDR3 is CASSLGQGGNTGELFF. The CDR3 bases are TGTGCTAGCAGCTTGGGACAGGGCGGGAACACCGGGGAGCTGTTTTTT.